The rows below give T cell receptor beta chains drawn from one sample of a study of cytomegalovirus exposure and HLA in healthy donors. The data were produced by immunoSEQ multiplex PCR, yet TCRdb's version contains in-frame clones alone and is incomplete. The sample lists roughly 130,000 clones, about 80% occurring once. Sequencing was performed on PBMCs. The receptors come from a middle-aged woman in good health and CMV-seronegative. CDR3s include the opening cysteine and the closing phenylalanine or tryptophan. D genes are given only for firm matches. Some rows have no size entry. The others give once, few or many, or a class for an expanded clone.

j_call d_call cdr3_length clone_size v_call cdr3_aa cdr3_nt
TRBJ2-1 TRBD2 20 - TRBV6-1 CASSDPLSSGRRSSYNEQFF TGTGCCAGCAGTGACCCTTTGAGTAGCGGGAGAAGGAGCTCCTACAATGAGCAGTTCTTC
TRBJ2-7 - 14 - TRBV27 CASSLSGGLYEQYF TGTGCCAGCAGTTTATCGGGGGGACTCTACGAGCAGTACTTC
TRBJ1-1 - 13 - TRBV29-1 CSVGQASGTEAFF TGCAGCGTTGGACAGGCCTCGGGGACTGAAGCTTTCTTT
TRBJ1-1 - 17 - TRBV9 CASSRDPAGYVDTEAFF TGTGCCAGCAGCCGAGATCCCGCGGGATATGTAGACACTGAAGCTTTCTTT
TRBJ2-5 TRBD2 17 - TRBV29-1 CSVEWELSGGRQETQYF TGCAGCGTTGAATGGGAGTTGAGCGGGGGGCGCCAAGAGACCCAGTACTTC
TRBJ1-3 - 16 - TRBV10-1 CASSVPGSVPGNTIYF TGCGCCAGCAGTGTCCCGGGGAGTGTCCCTGGAAACACCATATATTTT
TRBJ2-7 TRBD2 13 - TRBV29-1 CSVGQGLADEQYF TGCAGCGTTGGCCAGGGACTAGCGGACGAGCAGTACTTC
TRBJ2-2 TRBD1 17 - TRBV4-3 CASSQDRGPGNTGELFF TGCGCCAGCAGCCAAGATAGGGGGCCGGGTAACACCGGGGAGCTGTTTTTT
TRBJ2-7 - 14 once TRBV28 CASSLPSRPYEQYF TGTGCCAGCAGTTTACCTAGCCGACCCTACGAGCAGTACTTC
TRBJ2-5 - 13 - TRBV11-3 CASSLGLQETQYF TGTGCCAGCAGCTTGGGACTTCAAGAGACCCAGTACTTC
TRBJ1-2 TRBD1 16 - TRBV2 CASSEFGAQGAGGYTF TGTGCCAGCAGTGAGTTTGGGGCACAGGGGGCAGGTGGCTACACCTTC
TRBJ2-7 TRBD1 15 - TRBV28 CASSSAGTGVYEQYF TGTGCCAGCAGTTCAGCGGGGACAGGGGTCTACGAGCAGTACTTC
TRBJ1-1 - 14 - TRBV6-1 CASSTQPGRDEAFF TGTGCCAGCAGTACCCAACCGGGGAGGGATGAAGCTTTCTTT
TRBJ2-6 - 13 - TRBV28 CASSQAGANVLTF TGTGCCAGCAGTCAGGCTGGGGCCAACGTCCTGACTTTC
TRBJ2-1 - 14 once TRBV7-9 CASSLSGGNNEQFF TGTGCCAGCAGCTTAAGCGGCGGAAACAATGAGCAGTTCTTC
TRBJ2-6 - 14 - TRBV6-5 CASESDGRANVLTF TGTGCCAGCGAATCAGATGGTAGGGCCAACGTCCTGACTTTC
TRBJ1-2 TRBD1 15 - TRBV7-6 CASSLSGQGNYGYTF TGTGCCAGCAGCTTATCCGGACAGGGGAACTATGGCTACACCTTC
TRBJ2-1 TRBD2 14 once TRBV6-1 CASSKGLVANEQFF TGTGCCAGCAGTAAAGGACTAGTTGCCAATGAGCAGTTCTTC
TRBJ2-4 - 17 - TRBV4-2 CASSQDIATDSANIQYF TGTGCCAGCAGCCAAGACATAGCGACCGACTCGGCAAACATTCAGTACTTC
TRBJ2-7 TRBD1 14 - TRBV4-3 CASSPGTVSCEQYF TGCGCCAGCAGCCCCGGGACAGTCTCCTGCGAGCAGTACTTC